The following is a T cell receptor (beta chain) sequence with its context. The entry originates in a study of T cell changes during pregnancy in multiple sclerosis. The data were produced by immunoSEQ multiplex PCR, yet TCRdb's version contains in-frame clones alone and is incomplete. The sample yields 25,000 or so clones, around nine tenths seen once. Sequenced here: CD8+ T cells from peripheral blood mononuclear cells, sampled before pregnancy. This clonotype was sampled from a female donor with multiple sclerosis, enrolled in a pregnancy study.

CDR3 amino acids: CSVESSGYGYTF. CDR3 DNA: TGCAGCGTTGAATCTTCAGGGTACGGCTACACCTTC. The rearrangement links TRBV29-1 to TRBJ1-2; D might be TRBD1 (5 bases). The CDR3 is made up of 12 amino acids. Germline assignment: CDR1 SQVTM and CDR2 ANQGSEA. Trimming took 2 bases from V and 8 from J, leaving 12 bases between them.